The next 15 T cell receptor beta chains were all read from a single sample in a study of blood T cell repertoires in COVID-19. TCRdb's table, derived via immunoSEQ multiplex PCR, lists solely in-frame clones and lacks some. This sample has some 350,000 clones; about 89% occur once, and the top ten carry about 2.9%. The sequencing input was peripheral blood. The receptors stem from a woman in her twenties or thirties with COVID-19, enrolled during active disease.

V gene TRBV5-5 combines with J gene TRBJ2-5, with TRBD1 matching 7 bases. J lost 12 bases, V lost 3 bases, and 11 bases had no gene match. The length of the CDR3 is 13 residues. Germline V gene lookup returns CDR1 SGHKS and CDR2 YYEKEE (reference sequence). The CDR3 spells CASSSFRDSGEYF. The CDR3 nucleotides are TGTGCCAGCAGCTCCTTCCGGGACAGCGGAGAGTACTTC. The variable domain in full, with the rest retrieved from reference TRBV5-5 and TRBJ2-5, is DAGVTQSPTHLIKTRGQQVTLRCSPISGHKSVSWYQQVLGQGPQFIFQYYEKEERGRGNFPDRFSARQFPNYSSELNVNALLLGDSALYLCASSSFRDSGEYFGPGTRLLVL.

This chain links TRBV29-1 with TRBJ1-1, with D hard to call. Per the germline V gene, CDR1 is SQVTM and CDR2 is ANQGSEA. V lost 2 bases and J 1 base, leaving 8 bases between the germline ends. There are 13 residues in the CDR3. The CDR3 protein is CSVERSQNTEAFF. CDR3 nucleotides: TGCAGCGTTGAAAGGAGTCAGAACACTGAAGCTTTCTTT.

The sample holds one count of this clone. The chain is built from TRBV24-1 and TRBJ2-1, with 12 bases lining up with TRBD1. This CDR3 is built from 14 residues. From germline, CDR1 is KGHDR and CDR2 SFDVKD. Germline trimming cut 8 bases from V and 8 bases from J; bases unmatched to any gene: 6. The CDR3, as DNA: TGTGCCACCAACCCGGGGACAGGGGGCCATGAGCAGTTCTTC. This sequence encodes CATNPGTGGHEQFF.

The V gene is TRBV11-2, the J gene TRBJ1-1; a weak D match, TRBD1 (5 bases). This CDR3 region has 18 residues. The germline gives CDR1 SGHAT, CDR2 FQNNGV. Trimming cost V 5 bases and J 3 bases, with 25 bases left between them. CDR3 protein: CASSVATVGGGADTEAFF. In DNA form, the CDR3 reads TGTGCCAGCAGCGTGGCTACCGTCGGGGGTGGGGCGGACACTGAAGCTTTCTTT.

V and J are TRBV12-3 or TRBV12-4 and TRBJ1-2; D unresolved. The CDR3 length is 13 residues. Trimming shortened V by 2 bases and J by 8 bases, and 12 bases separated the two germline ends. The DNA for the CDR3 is TGTGCCAGCAGTTTAACCAAAGCGTCAGGCTACACCTTC. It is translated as CASSLTKASGYTF.

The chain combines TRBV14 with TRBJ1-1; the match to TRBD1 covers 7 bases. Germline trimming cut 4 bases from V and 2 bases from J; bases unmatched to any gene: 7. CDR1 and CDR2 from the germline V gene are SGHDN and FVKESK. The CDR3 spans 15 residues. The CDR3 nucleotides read TGTGCCAGCAGCCCGAACCGACAGGGTAACACTGAAGCTTTCTTT. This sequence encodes CASSPNRQGNTEAFF.

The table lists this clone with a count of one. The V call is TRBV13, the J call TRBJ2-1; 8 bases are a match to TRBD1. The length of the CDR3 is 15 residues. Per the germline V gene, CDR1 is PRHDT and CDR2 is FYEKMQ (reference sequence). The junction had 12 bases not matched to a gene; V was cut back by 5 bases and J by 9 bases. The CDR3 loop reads CASSAYRQGPREQFF. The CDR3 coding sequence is TGTGCCAGCAGCGCATATCGACAGGGGCCCCGTGAGCAGTTCTTC.

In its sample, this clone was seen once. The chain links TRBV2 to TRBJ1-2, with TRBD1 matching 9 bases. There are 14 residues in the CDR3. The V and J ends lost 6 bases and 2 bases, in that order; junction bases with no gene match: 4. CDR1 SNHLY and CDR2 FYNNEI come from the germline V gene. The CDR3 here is CASRPGTGNYGYTF. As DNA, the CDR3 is TGTGCCAGCAGGCCCGGGACAGGGAACTATGGCTACACCTTC.

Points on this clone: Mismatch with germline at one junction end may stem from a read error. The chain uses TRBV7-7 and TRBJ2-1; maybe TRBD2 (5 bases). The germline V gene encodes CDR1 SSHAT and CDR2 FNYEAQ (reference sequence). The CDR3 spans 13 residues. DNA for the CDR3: TGTGCTAGCAGCTTGGACTCTTACAATGAGCAGTTCTTC. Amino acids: CASSLDSYNEQFF.

The CDR3 spells CASSLGSRVEGYTF. Here the CDR3 DNA reads TGTGCCAGCAGCTTAGGGAGCAGGGTGGAGGGCTACACCTTC. The V call is TRBV7-9, the J call TRBJ1-2; perhaps TRBD1 as D (5 bases). The CDR3 spans 14 residues. Germline-derived CDR1 and CDR2 are SEHNR and FQNEAQ (reference sequence). V gave up 1 base and J gave up 8 bases, with 14 bases separating them.

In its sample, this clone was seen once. The CDR3 bases are TGTGCCAGCAGTTGGGGGGGAGGGACTGAAGCTTTCTTT. Amino acid sequence: CASSWGGGTEAFF. The J gene is TRBJ1-1, the V gene TRBV27; perhaps TRBD1 as D (5 bases). Trimming stripped 4 bases from V and 5 bases from J, with 11 bases between. The CDR3 spans 13 residues. The germline CDR1 and CDR2 sequences are MNHEY and SMNVEV (reference sequence).

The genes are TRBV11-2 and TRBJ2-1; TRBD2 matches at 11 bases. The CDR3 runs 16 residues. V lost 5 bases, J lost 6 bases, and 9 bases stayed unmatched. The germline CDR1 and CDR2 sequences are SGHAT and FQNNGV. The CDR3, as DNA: TGTGCCAGCAGCCCCGTGAGACTAGCGGGGCGCAATGAGCAGTTCTTC. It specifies CASSPVRLAGRNEQFF.

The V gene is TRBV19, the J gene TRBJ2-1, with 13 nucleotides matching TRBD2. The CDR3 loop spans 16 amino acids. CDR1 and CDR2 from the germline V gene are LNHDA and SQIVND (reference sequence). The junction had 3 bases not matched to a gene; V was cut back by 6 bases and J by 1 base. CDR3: CASSTLAGGSYNEQFF. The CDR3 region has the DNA TGTGCCAGTAGCACACTAGCGGGAGGGTCCTACAATGAGCAGTTCTTC.

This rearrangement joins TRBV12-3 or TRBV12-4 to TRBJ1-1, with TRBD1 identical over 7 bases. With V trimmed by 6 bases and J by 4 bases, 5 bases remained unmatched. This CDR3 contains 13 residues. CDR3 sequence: CASRQDRATEAFF. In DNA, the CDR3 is TGTGCCAGCAGGCAAGACAGGGCCACTGAAGCTTTCTTT.

The CDR3 region has the DNA TGTGCCAGCTCACCACCGATAGGACAGGGCGGGATCGAAAAACTGTTTTTT. It yields the protein CASSPPIGQGGIEKLFF. This rearrangement joins TRBV18 to TRBJ1-4; 8 nucleotides agree with TRBD1. V dropped 0 bases and J dropped 8; count of bases not matched to a gene: 11. Germline V lookup: CDR1 KGHSH, CDR2 LQKENI. This CDR3 is 17 amino acids long.